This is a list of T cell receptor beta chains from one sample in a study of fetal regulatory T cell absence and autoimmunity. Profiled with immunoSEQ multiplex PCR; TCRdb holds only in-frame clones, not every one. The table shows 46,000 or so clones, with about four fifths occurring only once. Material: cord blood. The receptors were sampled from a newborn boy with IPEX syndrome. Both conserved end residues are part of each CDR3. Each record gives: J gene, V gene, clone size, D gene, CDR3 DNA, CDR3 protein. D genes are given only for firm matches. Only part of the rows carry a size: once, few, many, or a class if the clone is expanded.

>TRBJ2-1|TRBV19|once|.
TGTGCCAGTAGTAAACAGGGAGATGAGCAGTTCTTC
CASSKQGDEQFF
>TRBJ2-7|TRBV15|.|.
TGTGCCACCAGCCGGGACTTACAAGATTACGAGCAGTACTTC
CATSRDLQDYEQYF
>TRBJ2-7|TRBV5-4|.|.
TGTGCCAGCAGCCCTCTTGGTGGGGCGTTATACGAGCAGTACTTC
CASSPLGGALYEQYF
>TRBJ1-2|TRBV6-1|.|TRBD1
TGTGCCAGCAGTGGCCAGGGGGGACGGTATGGCTACACCTTC
CASSGQGGRYGYTF
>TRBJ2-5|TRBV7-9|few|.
TGTGCCAGCAGCCCGGGGGTGACCCAGTACTTC
CASSPGVTQYF
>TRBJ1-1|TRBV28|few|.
TGTGCCAGCGGGGAGAACACTGAAGCTTTCTTT
CASGENTEAFF
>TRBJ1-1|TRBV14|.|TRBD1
TGTGCCAGCAGGCCGGAAGAAACAGGGGGCGAAGACACTGAAGCTTTCTTT
CASRPEETGGEDTEAFF
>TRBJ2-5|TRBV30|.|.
TGTGCCTGGAGTTTGTCTAAGACCCAGTACTTC
CAWSLSKTQYF
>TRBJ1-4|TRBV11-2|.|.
TGTGCCAGCAGCATCTTTTCGGCAACTAATGAAAAACTGTTTTTT
CASSIFSATNEKLFF
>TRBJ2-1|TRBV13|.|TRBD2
TGTGCCAGCAGCCCAAAACGGGGGGAAAGCTCCTACAATGAGCAGTTCTTC
CASSPKRGESSYNEQFF
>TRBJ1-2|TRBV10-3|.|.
TGTGCCATCAGTGAGTGGGCGGGGGGCTACACCTTC
CAISEWAGGYTF
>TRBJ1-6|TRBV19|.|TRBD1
TGTGCCAGTAGGCCGGGACAGGGAATCGGTTCACCCCTCCACTTT
CASRPGQGIGSPLHF
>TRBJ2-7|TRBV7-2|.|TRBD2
TGTGCCAGCAGCTTACTAGCGGGAGGGAGCTCCTACGAGCAGTACTTC
CASSLLAGGSSYEQYF
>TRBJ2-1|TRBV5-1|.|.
TGCGCCAGCAGCTTGGGGTATGGGGCCTCCTACAATGAGCAGTTCTTC
CASSLGYGASYNEQFF
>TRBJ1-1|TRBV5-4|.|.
TGTGCCAGCAGCAGAGCCCCGGGGCCGAACACTGAAGCTTTCTTT
CASSRAPGPNTEAFF
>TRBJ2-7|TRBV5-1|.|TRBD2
TGCGCCAGCAGCTCTAGCGGCAGGAGGTACGAGCAGTACTTC
CASSSSGRRYEQYF
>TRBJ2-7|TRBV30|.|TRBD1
TGTGCCTTTTCGACAGGGTACGCGCAGTACTTC
CAFSTGYAQYF
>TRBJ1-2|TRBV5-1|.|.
TGCGCCAGCAGCCCGGGCCCGACTAACTATGGCTACACCTTC
CASSPGPTNYGYTF
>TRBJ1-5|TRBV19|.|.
TGTGCCAGTAGTAGTGGCAATCAGCCCCAGCATTTT
CASSSGNQPQHF
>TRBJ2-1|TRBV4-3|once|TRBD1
TGCGCCAGCAGCGCCGGGACAGCTACCCCCAATGAGCAGTTCTTC
CASSAGTATPNEQFF
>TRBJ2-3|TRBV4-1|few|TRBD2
TGCGCCAGCAGCCTGGGACTAGCGGGAGATACGCAGTATTTT
CASSLGLAGDTQYF
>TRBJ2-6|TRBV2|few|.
TGTGCCAGCAGCGCCGACAGGATGGGGGCCAACGTCCTGACTTTC
CASSADRMGANVLTF
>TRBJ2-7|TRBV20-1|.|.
TGCAGTGCGTGGGACCGGGACGAGCAGTACTTC
CSAWDRDEQYF
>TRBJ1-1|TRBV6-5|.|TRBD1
TGTGCCAGCAGTTACGGGACAGGGGTTGTTAACACTGAAGCTTTCTTT
CASSYGTGVVNTEAFF
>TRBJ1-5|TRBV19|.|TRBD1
TGTGCCAGTACGGACAGGGGAGGCAATCAGCCCCAGCATTTT
CASTDRGGNQPQHF
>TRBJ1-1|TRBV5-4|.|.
TGTGCCAGCAGCTTACAGGGAGGCACTGAAGCTTTCTTT
CASSLQGGTEAFF
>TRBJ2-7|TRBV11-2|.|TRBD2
TGTGCCAGCAGCTTTGGGCTAGCGGGGGACTACGAGCAGTACTTC
CASSFGLAGDYEQYF
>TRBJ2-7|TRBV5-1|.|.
TGCGCCAGCAGCCTCCTCCGGGGCTACGAGCAGTACTTC
CASSLLRGYEQYF
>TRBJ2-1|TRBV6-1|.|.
TGTGCCAGCAGTGAAGGTGCTGTTACCTACAATGAGCAGTTCTTC
CASSEGAVTYNEQFF
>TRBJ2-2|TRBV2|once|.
TGTGCCAGCAGACGGCCTGTGGCCGGGGAGCTGTTTTTT
CASRRPVAGELFF
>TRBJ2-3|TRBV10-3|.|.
TGTGCCATCAGTGGATCAGGGAATGTCACAGATACGCAGTATTTT
CAISGSGNVTDTQYF
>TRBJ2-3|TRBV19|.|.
TGTGCCAGTAGTAGGACAGAAACAGTTACGCAGTATTTT
CASSRTETVTQYF
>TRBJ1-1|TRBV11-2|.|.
TGTGCCAGCAGCTTACGGGGGAACACTGAAGCTTTCTTT
CASSLRGNTEAFF
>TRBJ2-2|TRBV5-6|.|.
TGTGCCAGCAACCTAATAACCGGGGAGCTGTTTTTT
CASNLITGELFF
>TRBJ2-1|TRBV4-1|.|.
TGCGCCAGCAGCCAAGAGGGAGGAGGGGATGAGCAGTTCTTC
CASSQEGGGDEQFF
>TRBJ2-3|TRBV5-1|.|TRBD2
TGCGCCAGCAGCTTTACTAGCGCCACAGATACGCAGTATTTT
CASSFTSATDTQYF